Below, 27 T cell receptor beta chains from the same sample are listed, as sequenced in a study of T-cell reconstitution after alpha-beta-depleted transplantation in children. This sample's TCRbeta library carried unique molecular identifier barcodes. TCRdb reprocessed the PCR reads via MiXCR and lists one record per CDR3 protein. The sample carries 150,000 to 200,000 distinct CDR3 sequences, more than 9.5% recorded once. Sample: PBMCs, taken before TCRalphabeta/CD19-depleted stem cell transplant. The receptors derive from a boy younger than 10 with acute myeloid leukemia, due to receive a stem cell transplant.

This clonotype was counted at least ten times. The CDR3 is CASSLQLSTDTQYF. The CDR3 nucleotides are TGTGCCAGCAGCTTACAGCTAAGCACAGATACGCAGTATTTT. The V and J genes are TRBV16 and TRBJ2-3; D ambiguous. The length of the CDR3 is 14 residues. The germline V gene encodes CDR1 KGHSY and CDR2 FQNENV. Trimming removed 5 bases from V and 0 bases from J, with 9 bases in between.

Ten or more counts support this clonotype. CDR3 in DNA: TGTGCCACCACAGCCACAGCCAACACCGGGGAGCTGTTTTTT. The encoded protein is CATTATANTGELFF. The chain recombines TRBV24-1 with TRBJ2-2, with D hard to call. The CDR3 covers 14 residues. V lost 8 bases and J lost 2, with 11 bases in between. Germline V gene lookup returns CDR1 KGHDR and CDR2 SFDVKD.

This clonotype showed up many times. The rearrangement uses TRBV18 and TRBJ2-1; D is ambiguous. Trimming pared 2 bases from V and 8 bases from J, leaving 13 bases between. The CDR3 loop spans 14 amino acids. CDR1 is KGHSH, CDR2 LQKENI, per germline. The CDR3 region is CASSPSNGRDEQFF. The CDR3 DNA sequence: TGTGCCAGCTCACCATCGAATGGTAGGGATGAGCAGTTCTTC.

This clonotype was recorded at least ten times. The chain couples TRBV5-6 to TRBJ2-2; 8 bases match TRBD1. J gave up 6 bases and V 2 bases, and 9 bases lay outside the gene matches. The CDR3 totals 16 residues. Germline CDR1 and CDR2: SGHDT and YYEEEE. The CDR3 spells CASSFRDRGFAGELFF. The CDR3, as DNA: TGTGCCAGCAGCTTTAGAGACAGGGGTTTCGCCGGGGAGCTGTTTTTT.

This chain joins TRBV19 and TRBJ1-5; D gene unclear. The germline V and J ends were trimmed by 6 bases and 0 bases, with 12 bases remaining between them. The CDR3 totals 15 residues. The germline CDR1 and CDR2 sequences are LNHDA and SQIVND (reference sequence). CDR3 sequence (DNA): TGTGCCAGTAGCAACCCAGAATATAGCAATCAGCCCCAGCATTTT. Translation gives CASSNPEYSNQPQHF. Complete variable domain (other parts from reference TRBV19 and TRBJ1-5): DGGITQSPKYLFRKEGQNVTLSCEQNLNHDAMYWYRQDPGQGLRLIYYSQIVNDFQKGDIAEGYSVSREKKESFPLTVTSAQKNPTAFYLCASSNPEYSNQPQHFGDGTRLSIL.

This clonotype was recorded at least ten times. This chain's CDR3 is CASSQASDEQFF. CDR3 nucleotide sequence: TGTGCCAGCAGCCAAGCTAGCGATGAGCAGTTCTTC. The chain employs TRBV3-1 and TRBJ2-1, with D tentatively TRBD2 (6 bases). Germline V gene sequence: CDR1 LGHDT, CDR2 YNNKEL (reference sequence). The CDR3 sequence is 12 residues long. V dropped 1 base and J dropped 8 bases, with 6 bases sitting between them.

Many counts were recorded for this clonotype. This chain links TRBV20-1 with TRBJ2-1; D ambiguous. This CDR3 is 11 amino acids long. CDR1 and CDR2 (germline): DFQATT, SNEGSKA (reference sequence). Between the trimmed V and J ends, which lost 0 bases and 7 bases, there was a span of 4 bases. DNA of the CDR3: TGCAGTGCTAGAGACGGGAATGAGCAGTTCTTC. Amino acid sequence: CSARDGNEQFF.

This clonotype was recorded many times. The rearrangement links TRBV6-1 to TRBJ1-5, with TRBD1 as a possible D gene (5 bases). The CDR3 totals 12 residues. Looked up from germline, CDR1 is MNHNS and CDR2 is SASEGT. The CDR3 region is CVARDSNQPQHF. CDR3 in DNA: TGTGTCGCCAGGGATAGCAATCAGCCCCAGCATTTT.

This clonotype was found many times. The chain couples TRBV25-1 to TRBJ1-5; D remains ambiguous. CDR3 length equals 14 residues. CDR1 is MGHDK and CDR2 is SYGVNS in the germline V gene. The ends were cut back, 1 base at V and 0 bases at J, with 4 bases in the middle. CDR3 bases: TGTGCCAGCAGTGAATCGAGTAGCAATCAGCCCCAGCATTTT. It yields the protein CASSESSSNQPQHF.

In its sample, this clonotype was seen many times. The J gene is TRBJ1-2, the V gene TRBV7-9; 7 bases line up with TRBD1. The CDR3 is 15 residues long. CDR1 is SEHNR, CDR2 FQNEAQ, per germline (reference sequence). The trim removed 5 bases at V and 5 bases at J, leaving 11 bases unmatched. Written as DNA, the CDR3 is TGTGCCAGCAGCCCTGGCCCACAGGGGCTATATGGCTACACCTTC. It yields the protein CASSPGPQGLYGYTF.

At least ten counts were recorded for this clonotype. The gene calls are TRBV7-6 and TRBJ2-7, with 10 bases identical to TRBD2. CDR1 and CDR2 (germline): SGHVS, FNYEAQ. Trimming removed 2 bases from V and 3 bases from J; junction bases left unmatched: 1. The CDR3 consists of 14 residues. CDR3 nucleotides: TGTGCCAGCAGCTTAACTAGCGGGAACTACGAGCAGTACTTC. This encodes CASSLTSGNYEQYF.

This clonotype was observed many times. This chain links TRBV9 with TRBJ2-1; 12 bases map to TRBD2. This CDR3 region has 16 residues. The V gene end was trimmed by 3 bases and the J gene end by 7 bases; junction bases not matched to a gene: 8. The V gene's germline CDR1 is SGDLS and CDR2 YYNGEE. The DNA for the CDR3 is TGTGCCAGCAGCGCACCGACTAGCGGGAGTACGAATGAGCAGTTCTTC. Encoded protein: CASSAPTSGSTNEQFF.

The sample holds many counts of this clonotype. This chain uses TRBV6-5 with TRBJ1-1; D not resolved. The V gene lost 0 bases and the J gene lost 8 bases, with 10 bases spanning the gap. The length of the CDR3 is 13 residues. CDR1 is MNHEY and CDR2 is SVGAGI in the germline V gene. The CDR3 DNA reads TGTGCCAGCAGTTACTCTTCTTCGAAAGAAGCTTTCTTT. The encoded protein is CASSYSSSKEAFF.

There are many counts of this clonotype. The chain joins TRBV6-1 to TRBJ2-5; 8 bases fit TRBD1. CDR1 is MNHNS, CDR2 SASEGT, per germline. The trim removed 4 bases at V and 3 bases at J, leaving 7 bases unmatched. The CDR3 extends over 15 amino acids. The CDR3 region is CASSGQGAPEETQYF. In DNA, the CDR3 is TGTGCCAGCAGTGGCCAGGGGGCGCCGGAAGAGACCCAGTACTTC.

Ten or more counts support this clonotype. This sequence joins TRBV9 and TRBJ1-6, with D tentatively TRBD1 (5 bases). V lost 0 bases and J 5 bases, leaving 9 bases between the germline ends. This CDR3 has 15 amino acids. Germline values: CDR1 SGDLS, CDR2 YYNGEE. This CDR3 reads CASSVAAGHNSPLHF. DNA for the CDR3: TGTGCCAGCAGCGTAGCCGCAGGGCATAATTCACCCCTCCACTTT.

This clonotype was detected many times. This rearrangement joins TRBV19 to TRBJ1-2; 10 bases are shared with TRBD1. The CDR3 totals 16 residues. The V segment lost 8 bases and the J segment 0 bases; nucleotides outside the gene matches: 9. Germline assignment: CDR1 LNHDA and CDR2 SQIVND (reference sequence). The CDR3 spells CASDLDRGRPNYGYTF. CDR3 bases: TGTGCCAGTGACTTGGACAGGGGGAGACCTAACTATGGCTACACCTTC.

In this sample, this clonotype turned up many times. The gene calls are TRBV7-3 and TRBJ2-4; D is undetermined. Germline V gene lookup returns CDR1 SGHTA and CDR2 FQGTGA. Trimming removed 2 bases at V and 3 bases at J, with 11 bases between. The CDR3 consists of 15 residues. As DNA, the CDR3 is TGTGCCAGCAGCTTAGAAGGTTATGGCAAAAACATTCAGTACTTC. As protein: CASSLEGYGKNIQYF.

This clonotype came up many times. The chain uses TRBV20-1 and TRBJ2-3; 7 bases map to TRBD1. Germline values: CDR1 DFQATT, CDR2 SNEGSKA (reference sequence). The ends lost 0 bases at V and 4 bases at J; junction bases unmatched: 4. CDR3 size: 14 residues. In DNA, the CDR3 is TGCAGTGCTAGAGACAGGGGGATGTCAGATACGCAGTATTTT. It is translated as CSARDRGMSDTQYF.

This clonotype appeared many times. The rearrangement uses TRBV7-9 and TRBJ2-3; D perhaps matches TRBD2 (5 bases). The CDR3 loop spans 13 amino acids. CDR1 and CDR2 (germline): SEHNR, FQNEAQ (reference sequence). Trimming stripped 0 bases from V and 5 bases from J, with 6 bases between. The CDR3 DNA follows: TGTGCCAGCAGCTTAGCGGGAGAAGATACGCAGTATTTT. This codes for CASSLAGEDTQYF. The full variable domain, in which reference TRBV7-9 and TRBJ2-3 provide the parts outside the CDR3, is DTGVSQNPRHKITKRGQNVTFRCDPISEHNRLYWYRQTLGQGPEFLTYFQNEAQLEKSRLLSDRFSAERPKGSFSTLEIQRTEQGDSAMYLCASSLAGEDTQYFGPGTRLTVL.

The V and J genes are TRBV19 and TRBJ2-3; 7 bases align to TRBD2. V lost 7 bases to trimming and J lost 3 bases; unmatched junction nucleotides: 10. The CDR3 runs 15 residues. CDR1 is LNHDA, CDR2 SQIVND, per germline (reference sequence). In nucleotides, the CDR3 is TGTGCCAGTACCCAACCCCACGGGGGGACAGATACGCAGTATTTT. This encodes CASTQPHGGTDTQYF.

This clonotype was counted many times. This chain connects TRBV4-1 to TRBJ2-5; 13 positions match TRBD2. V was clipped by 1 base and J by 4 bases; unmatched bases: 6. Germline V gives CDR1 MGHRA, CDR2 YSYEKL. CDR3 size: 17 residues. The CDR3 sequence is CASSQVRTSGGRETQYF. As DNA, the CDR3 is TGCGCCAGCAGCCAAGTTCGGACTAGCGGGGGTCGAGAGACCCAGTACTTC.

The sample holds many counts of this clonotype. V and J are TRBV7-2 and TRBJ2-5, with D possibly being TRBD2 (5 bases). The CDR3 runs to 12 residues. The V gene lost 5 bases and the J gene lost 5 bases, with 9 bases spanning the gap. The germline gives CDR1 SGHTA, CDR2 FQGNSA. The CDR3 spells CASSPRGETQYF. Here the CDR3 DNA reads TGTGCCAGCAGCCCCCGAGGGGAGACCCAGTACTTC.

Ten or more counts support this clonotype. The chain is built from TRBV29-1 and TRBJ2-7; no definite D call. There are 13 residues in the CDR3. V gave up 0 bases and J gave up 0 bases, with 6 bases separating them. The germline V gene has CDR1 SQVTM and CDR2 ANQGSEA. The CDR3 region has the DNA TGCAGCGTTGAAGAGCCAAGCTCCTACGAGCAGTACTTC. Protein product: CSVEEPSSYEQYF.

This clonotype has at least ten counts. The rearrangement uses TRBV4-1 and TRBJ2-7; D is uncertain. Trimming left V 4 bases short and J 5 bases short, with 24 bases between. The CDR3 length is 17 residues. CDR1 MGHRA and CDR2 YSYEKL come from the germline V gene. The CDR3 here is CASSRTLYRIRAHEQYF. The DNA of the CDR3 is TGCGCCAGCAGCCGAACATTATACAGAATTCGGGCCCACGAGCAGTACTTC.

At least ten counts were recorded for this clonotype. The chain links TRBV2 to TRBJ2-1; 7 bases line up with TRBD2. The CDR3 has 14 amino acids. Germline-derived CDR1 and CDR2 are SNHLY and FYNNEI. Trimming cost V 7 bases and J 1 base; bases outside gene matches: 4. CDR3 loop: CASTGGRSYNEQFF. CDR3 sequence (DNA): TGTGCCAGCACCGGCGGGAGATCCTACAATGAGCAGTTCTTC.

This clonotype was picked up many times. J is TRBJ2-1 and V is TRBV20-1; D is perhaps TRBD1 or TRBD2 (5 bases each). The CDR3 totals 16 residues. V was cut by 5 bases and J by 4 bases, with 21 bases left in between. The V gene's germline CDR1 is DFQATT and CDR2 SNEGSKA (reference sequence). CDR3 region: CSARGGDGTTYNEQFF. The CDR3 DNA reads TGCAGTGCTCGAGGTGGGGACGGTACCACATACAATGAGCAGTTCTTC.

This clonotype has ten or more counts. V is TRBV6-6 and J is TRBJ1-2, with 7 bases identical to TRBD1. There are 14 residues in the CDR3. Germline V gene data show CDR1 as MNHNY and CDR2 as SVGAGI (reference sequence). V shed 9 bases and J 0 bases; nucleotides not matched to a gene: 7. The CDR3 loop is CASKTGQSNYGYTF. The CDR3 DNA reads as TGTGCCAGTAAGACGGGACAGTCTAACTATGGCTACACCTTC.